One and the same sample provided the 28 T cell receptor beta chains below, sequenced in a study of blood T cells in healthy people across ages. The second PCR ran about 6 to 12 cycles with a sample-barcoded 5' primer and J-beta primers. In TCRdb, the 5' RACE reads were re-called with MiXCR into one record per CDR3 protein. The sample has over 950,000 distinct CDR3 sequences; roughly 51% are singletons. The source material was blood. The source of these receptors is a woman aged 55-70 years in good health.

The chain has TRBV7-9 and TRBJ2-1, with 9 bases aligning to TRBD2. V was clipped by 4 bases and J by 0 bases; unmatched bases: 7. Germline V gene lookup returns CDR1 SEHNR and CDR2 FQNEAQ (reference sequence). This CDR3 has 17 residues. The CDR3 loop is CASSSGLARVSYNEQFF. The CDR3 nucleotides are TGTGCCAGCAGCTCAGGACTAGCGAGGGTCTCCTACAATGAGCAGTTCTTC.

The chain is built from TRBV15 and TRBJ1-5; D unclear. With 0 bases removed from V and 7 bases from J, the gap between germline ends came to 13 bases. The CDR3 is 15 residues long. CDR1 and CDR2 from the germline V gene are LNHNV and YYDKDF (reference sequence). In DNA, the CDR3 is TGTGCCACCAGCAGAGATAGCCAGTACGGGCAGCCCCAGCATTTT. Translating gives CATSRDSQYGQPQHF.

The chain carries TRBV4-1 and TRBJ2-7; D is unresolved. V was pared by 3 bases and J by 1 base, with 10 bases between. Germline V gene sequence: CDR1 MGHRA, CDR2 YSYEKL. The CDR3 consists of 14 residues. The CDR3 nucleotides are TGCGCCAGCAGCCAGTCTCCGAGATCCTACGAGCAGTACTTC. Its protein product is CASSQSPRSYEQYF.

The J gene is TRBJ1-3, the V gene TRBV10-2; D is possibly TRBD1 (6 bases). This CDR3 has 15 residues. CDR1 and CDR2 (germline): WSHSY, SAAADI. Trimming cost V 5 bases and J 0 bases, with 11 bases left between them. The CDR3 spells CASSRDTSSGNTIYF. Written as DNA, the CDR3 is TGCGCCAGCAGTCGGGACACAAGCTCTGGAAACACCATATATTTT.

CDR3 coding DNA: TGTGCCTGGAGGGAAACAGTGGACACGCAGTATTTT. Residues: CAWRETVDTQYF. The V call is TRBV30, the J call TRBJ2-3; no reliable D call. Germline-derived CDR1 and CDR2 are GTSNPN and SVGIG (reference sequence). This CDR3 region has 12 residues. V was cut by 3 bases and J by 9 bases, with 13 bases left in between.

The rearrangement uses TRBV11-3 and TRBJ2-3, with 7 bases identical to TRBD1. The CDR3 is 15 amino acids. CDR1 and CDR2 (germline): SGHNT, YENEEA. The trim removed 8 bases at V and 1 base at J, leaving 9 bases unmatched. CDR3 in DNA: TGTGCCAGCTCGAAGGGACAGTTCCGCACAGATACGCAGTATTTT. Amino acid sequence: CASSKGQFRTDTQYF.

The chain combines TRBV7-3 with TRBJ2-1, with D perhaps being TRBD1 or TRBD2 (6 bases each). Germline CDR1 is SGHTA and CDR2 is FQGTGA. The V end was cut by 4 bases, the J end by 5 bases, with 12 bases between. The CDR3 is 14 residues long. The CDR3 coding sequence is TGTGCCAGCAGCTCCGGAGGGGGTAACAATGAGCAGTTCTTC. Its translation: CASSSGGGNNEQFF.

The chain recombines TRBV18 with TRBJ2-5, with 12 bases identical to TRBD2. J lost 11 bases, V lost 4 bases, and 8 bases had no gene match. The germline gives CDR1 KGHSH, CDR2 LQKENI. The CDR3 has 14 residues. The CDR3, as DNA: TGTGCCAGCTCACGACTAGCGGGAGCCAATGAGCAGTACTTC. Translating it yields CASSRLAGANEQYF.

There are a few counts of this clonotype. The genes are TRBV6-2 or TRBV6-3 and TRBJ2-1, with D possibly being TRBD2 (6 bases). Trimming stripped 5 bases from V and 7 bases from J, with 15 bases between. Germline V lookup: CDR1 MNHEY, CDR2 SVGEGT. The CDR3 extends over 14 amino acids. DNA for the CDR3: TGTGCCAGCAGTCAGACTAGTCCGAGTAATGAGCAGTTCTTC. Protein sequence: CASSQTSPSNEQFF.

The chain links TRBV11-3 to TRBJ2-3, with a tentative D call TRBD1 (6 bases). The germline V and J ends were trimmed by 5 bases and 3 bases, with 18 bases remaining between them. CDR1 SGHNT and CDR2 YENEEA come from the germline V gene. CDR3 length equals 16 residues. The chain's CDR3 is CASSGDGGTSTDTQYF. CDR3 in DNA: TGTGCCAGCAGCGGGGATGGGGGCACCTCGACAGATACGCAGTATTTT.

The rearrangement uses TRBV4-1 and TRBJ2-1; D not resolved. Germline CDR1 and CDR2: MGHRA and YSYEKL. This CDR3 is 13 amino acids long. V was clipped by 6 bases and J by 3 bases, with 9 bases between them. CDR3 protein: CASSRGNYNEQFF. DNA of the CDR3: TGCGCCAGCAGTCGAGGTAACTACAATGAGCAGTTCTTC.

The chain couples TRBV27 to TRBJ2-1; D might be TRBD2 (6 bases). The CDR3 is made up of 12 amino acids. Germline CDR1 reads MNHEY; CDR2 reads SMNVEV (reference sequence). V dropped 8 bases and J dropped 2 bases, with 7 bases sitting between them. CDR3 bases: TGTGCCAGCGCGGGGCCCTACAATGAGCAGTTCTTC. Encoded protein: CASAGPYNEQFF.

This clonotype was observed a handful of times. Here the CDR3 DNA reads TGCGCCAGCAGCCTTGGTAGAGAAGTTGAGCAGTTCTTC. Translating it yields CASSLGREVEQFF. The chain is built from TRBV5-1 and TRBJ2-1; D ambiguous. CDR1 is SGHRS, CDR2 YFSETQ, per germline. V was shortened by 4 bases and J by 9 bases, with 14 bases between the two germline ends. The CDR3 covers 13 residues.

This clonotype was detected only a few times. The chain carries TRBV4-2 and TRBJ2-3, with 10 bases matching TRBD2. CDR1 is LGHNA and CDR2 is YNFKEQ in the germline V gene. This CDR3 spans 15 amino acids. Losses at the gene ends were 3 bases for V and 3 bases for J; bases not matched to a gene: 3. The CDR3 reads CASSHQREGTDTQYF. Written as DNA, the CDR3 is TGTGCCAGCAGCCACCAGCGGGAGGGGACAGATACGCAGTATTTT.

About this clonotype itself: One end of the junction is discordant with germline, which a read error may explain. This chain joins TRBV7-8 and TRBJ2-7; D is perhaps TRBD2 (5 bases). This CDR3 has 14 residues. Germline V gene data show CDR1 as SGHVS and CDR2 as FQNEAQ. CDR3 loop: CASSLVTPGDEQYF. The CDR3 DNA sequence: TGCGCCAGCAGCTTAGTCACCCCCGGGGACGAGCAGTACTTC.

The CDR3 loop is CASSFSGFRDEQYF. As DNA, the CDR3 is TGTGCCAGCAGCTTTTCAGGGTTCAGGGACGAGCAGTACTTC. This chain uses TRBV7-2 with TRBJ2-7; possible D gene TRBD1, 5 bases. The CDR3 sequence is 14 residues long. Germline V gene data show CDR1 as SGHTA and CDR2 as FQGNSA. Trimming removed 3 bases at V and 5 bases at J, with 14 bases between.

The CDR3 sequence: CSAEDSYEQYF. The DNA for the CDR3 is TGCAGTGCTGAGGATTCATACGAGCAGTACTTC. This chain links TRBV20-1 with TRBJ2-1; unclear D gene. The DNA end is a closer match to TRBJ2-7, so the J assignment may be wrong. Germline CDR1 DFQATT, CDR2 SNEGSKA (reference sequence). The length of the CDR3 is 11 residues.

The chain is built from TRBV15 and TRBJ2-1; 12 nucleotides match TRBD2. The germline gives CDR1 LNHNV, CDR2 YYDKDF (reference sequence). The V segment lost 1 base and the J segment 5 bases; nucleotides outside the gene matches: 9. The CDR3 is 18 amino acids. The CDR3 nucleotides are TGTGCCACCAGCAGAGCCGGACTAGCGGGGATACTCAACAATGAGCAGTTCTTC. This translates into CATSRAGLAGILNNEQFF. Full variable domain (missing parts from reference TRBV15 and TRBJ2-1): DAMVIQNPRYQVTQFGKPVTLSCSQTLNHNVMYWYQQKSSQAPKLLFHYYDKDFNNEADTPDNFQSRRPNTSFCFLDIRSPGLGDTAMYLCATSRAGLAGILNNEQFFGPGTRLTVL.

CDR3 protein: CASSNIGTGGIQYF. Here the CDR3 DNA reads TGTGCCAGCAGTAATATAGGGACAGGTGGCATTCAGTACTTC. The rearrangement joins TRBV12-3 or TRBV12-4 to TRBJ2-4, with TRBD1 matching 8 bases. The CDR3 loop spans 14 amino acids. After removal of 5 bases from V and 9 bases from J, the junction contained 9 bases not matched to a gene.

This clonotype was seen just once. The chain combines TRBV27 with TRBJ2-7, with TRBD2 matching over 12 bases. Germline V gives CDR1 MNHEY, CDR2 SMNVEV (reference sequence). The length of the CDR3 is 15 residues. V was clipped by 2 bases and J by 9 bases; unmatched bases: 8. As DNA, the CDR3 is TGTGCCAGCAGTTTACAGGAGATGACTAGCGGGGGGCAGTACTTC. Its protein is CASSLQEMTSGGQYF.

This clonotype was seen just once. The CDR3 bases are TGTGCCAGCAGACACATGCAGGGGACTAGCCCTGAGCAGTTCTTC. Translation gives CASRHMQGTSPEQFF. This rearrangement joins TRBV11-2 to TRBJ2-1; 9 bases agree with TRBD2. With V trimmed by 6 bases and J by 9 bases, 12 bases remained unmatched. Germline V gives CDR1 SGHAT, CDR2 FQNNGV. This CDR3 is 15 amino acids long.

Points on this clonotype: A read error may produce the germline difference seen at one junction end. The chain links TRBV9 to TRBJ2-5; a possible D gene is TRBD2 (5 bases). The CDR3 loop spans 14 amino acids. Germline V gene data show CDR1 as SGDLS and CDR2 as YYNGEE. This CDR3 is CASSVGQAGETRYF. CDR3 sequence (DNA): TGTGCCAGCAGCGTAGGGCAGGCCGGGGAGACCCGGTACTTC.

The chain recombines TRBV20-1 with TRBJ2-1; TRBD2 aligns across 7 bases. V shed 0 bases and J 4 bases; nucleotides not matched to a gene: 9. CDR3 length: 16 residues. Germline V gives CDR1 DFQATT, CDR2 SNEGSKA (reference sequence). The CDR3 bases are TGCAGTGCTAGAGATCGAGGAGCGGGACCATACAATGAGCAGTTCTTC. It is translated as CSARDRGAGPYNEQFF.

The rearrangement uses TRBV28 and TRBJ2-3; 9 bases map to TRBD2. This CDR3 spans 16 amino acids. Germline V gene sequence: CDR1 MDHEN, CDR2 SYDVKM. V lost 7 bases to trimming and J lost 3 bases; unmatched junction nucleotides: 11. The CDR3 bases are TGTGCCAGCAAGCTCCCGAGCGGGAGGATAACAGATACGCAGTATTTT. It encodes CASKLPSGRITDTQYF.

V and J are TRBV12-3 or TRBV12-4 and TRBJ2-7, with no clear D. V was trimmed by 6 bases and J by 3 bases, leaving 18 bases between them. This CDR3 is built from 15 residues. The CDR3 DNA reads TGTGCCAGCAGGAAGACGTCGTCACACGTCTACGAGCAGTACTTC. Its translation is CASRKTSSHVYEQYF.

DNA for the CDR3: TGTGCCAGCAGCTTCTCAGGGGAGACTGAAGCTTTCTTT. It is translated as CASSFSGETEAFF. The chain links TRBV7-9 to TRBJ1-1, with D possibly matching TRBD1 (6 bases). This CDR3 spans 13 amino acids. The germline gives CDR1 SEHNR, CDR2 FQNEAQ (reference sequence). Trimming took off 3 bases at V and 5 bases at J, with 10 bases between the two ends.

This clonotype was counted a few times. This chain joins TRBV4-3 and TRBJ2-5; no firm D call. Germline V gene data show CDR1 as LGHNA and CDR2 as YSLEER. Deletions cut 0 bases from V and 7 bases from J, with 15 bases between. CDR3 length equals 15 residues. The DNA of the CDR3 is TGCGCCAGCAGCCAAGATCTTATAGGGTCGGGGACCCAGTACTTC. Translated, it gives CASSQDLIGSGTQYF.

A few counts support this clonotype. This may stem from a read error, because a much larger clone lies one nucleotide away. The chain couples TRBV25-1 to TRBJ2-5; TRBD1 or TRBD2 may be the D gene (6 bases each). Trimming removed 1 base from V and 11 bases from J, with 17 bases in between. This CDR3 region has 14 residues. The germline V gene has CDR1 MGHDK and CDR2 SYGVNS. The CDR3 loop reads CASSESIGGYAQYF. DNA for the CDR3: TGTGCCAGCAGTGAATCTATCGGGGGCTATGCACAGTACTTC.